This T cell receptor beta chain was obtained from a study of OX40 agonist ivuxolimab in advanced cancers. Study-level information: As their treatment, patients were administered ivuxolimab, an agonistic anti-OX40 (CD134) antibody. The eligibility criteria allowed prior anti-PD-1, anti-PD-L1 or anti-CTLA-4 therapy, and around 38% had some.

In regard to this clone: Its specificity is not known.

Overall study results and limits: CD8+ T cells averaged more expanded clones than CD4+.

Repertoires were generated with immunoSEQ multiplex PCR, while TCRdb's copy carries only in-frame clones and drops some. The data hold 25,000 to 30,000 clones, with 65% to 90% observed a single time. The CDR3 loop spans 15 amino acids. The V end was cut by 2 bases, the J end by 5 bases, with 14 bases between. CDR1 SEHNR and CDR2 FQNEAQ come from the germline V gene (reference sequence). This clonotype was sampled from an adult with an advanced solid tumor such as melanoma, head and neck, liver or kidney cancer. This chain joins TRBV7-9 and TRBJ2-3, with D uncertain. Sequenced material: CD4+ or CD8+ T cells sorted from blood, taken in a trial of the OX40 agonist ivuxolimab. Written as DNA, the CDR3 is TGTGCCAGCAGCTTAATCACGGTCCTTAGAGATACGCAGTATTTT. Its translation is CASSLITVLRDTQYF.